This TCR beta chain comes out of a study of blood T cells in healthy people across ages. Study-level findings and limits: As age increased, TCR beta diversity per million T cells fell in a roughly linear fashion.

As for this clonotype: Its matching antigen is unknown.

Combining a sample-barcoded 5' primer with a J-beta primer mix, a second PCR ran for roughly 7 to 12 cycles. TCRdb reprocessed the 5' RACE reads with MiXCR, giving one entry per CDR3 protein. The repertoire has about 970,000 distinct CDR3 sequences, just over 50% of them found once; the top ten carry about 21%. Trimming at V came to 8 bases and at J to 5 bases, leaving 8 bases not matched to a gene. Germline V CDR1 and CDR2: MNHEY, SMNVEV (reference sequence). CDR3 size: 13 residues. Sequenced sample: blood. The chain combines TRBV27 with TRBJ2-7, with 8 bases matching TRBD1. The clonotype was recovered from a woman aged 60-75 years in good health. The CDR3 spells CASGKTGDDEQYF. The CDR3 DNA reads as TGTGCCAGCGGAAAGACAGGGGATGACGAGCAGTACTTC.